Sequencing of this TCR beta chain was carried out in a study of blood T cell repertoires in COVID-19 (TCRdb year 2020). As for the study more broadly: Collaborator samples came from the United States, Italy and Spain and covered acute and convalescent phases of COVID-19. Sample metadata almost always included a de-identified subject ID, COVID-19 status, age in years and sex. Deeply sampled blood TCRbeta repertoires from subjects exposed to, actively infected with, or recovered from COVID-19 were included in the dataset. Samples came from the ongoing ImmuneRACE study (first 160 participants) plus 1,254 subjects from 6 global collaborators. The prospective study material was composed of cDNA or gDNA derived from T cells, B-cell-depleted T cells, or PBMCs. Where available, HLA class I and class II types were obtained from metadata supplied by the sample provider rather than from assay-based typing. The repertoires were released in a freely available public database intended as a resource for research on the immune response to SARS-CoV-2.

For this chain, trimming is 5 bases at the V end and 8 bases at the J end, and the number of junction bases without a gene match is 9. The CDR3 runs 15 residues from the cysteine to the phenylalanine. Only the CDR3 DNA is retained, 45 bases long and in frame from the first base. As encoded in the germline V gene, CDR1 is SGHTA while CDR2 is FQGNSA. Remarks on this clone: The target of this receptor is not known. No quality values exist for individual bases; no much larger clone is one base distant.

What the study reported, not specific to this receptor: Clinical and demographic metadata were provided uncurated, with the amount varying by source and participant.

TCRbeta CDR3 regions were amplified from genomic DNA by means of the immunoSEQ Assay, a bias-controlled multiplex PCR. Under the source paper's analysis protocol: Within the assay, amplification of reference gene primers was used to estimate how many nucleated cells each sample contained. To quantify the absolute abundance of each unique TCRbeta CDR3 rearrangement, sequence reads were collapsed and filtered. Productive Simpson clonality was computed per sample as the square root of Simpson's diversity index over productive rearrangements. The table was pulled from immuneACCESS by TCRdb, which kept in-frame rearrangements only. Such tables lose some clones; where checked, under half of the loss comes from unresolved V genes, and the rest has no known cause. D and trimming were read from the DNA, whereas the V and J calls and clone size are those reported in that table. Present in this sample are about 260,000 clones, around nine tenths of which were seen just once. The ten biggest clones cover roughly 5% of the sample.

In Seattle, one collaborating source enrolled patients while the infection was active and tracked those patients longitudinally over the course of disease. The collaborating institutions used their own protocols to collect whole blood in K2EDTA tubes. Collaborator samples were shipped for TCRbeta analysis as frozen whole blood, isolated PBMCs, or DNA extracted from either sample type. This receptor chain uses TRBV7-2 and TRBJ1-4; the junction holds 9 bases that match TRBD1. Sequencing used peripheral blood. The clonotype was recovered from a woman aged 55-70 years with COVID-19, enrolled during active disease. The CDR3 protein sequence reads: CASSDRQGELEKLFF. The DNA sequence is TGTGCCAGCAGCGACAGACAGGGGGAATTGGAAAAACTGTTTTTT.